This is a list of T cell receptor beta chains from one sample in a study of blood T cell repertoires in COVID-19. Clones were read by immunoSEQ multiplex PCR, and TCRdb kept only the in-frame ones, dropping some. The sample lists some 56,000 clones, less than 90% occurring once. Sequenced sample: peripheral blood. Receptors were obtained from an elderly woman with acute or convalescent COVID-19. Both conserved end residues are part of each CDR3.

TRBJ1-4	TRBV11-3	CASRRTSNEKLFF
TRBJ2-1	TRBV7-9	CASSSPTGGATNEQFF
TRBJ1-2	TRBV25-1	CASSDATGVYGYTF
TRBJ1-5	TRBV7-9	CASSLPGQRNQANQPQHF
TRBJ2-7	TRBV19	CASSIAAAGTSYEQYF
TRBJ1-5	TRBV30	CAWSDRQYNQPQHF
TRBJ1-4	TRBV6-2/TRBV6-3	CASSNPPGRAGGEKLFF
TRBJ1-1	TRBV5-1	CASSLGGQGRTEAFF
TRBJ2-1	TRBV24-1	CATSDLPGGENLYNEQFF
TRBJ1-1	TRBV19	CASRKSGNTEAFF
TRBJ1-1	TRBV9	CASTPGTGANTEAFF
TRBJ1-6	TRBV28	CASSSGTANSPLHF
TRBJ1-3	TRBV15	CATSRDRQSSGNTIYF
TRBJ1-5	TRBV5-1	CASSLSAGDQPQHF
TRBJ1-2	TRBV7-2	CASSLSISEGYTF
TRBJ2-2	TRBV11-3	CASSFTGVNTGELFF
TRBJ2-5	TRBV5-1	CASSRQGRETQYF
TRBJ2-2	TRBV5-6	CASSTRQGALGTGELFF
TRBJ2-7	TRBV5-1	CASSSGLTYEQYF
TRBJ1-5	TRBV7-2	CASSLVGFSNQPQHF
TRBJ1-1	TRBV29-1	CSVEGAGRDTEAFF
TRBJ1-5	TRBV19	CASSMTGDQPQHF
TRBJ2-2	TRBV2	CASRRTGTGELFF
TRBJ2-2	TRBV4-2	CASSQGLAGANTGELFF
TRBJ2-3	TRBV12-5	CASGLARGSGGATDTQYF
TRBJ2-2	TRBV5-6	CASSPGTGLTGELFF
TRBJ2-3	TRBV24-1	CATSDPTGGNTDTQYF
TRBJ1-4	TRBV20-1	CSASRGEKLFF
TRBJ2-1	TRBV7-8	CASSYASGGFQEQFF
TRBJ1-2	TRBV11-3	CASSHCWPRGGYTF
TRBJ2-5	TRBV19	CASSTTGGDETQYF
TRBJ1-1	TRBV7-9	CASSSGIRGTEAFF
TRBJ1-2	TRBV6-5	CASSYSGRVGNYGYTF
TRBJ2-1	TRBV10-3	CAISEPDRASGVNEQFF
TRBJ1-1	TRBV18	CASSPGVDREAFF
TRBJ2-5	TRBV12-5	CASGVGQGQETQYF
TRBJ1-1	TRBV19	CASSTGTAMNTEAFF
TRBJ1-1	TRBV3-1/TRBV3-2	CASSQGPTGITEAFF
TRBJ2-2	TRBV4-2	CASSTIAATGELFF
TRBJ2-4	TRBV2	CASRTEKLAKNIQYF
TRBJ1-2	TRBV18	CASSPDRIYGYTF
TRBJ2-1	TRBV19	CASSSGLAGAPVVF
TRBJ1-5	TRBV3-1/TRBV3-2	CASSRGTDSNQPQHF
TRBJ2-1	TRBV3-1/TRBV3-2	CASSPGRRAYNEQFF
TRBJ1-2	TRBV29-1	CSVGTGMDYGYTF